The 5 T cell receptor beta chains below come from one sample, sequenced in a study of cytomegalovirus exposure and HLA in healthy donors. Amplification used 60 Vbeta primers and 13 Jbeta primers. Profiled with immunoSEQ multiplex PCR; TCRdb holds only in-frame clones, not every one. The table includes roughly 71,000 clones, 62% detected once. Material for sequencing was PBMCs. These TCRs come from a man aged 25 to 45 in good health and CMV-seronegative.

J is TRBJ1-1 and V is TRBV9; 9 bases are a match to TRBD1. Germline-derived CDR1 and CDR2 are SGDLS and YYNGEE. The CDR3 is 17 amino acids. With V trimmed by 4 bases and J by 2 bases, 12 bases remained unmatched. The CDR3: CASSPRTGVIGNTEAFF. CDR3 nucleotide sequence: TGTGCCAGCAGCCCCCGGACAGGGGTAATCGGAAACACTGAAGCTTTCTTT. The full variable domain, with the rest looked up from reference TRBV9 and TRBJ1-1, is DSGVTQTPKHLITATGQRVTLRCSPRSGDLSVYWYQQSLDQGLQFLIQYYNGEERAKGNILERFSAQQFPDLHSELNLSSLELGDSALYFCASSPRTGVIGNTEAFFGQGTRLTVV.

This chain links TRBV5-4 with TRBJ2-5, with TRBD2 matching 7 bases. There are 13 residues in the CDR3. Germline values: CDR1 SGHNT, CDR2 YYREEE (reference sequence). The ends lost 9 bases at V and 1 base at J; junction bases unmatched: 6. The CDR3, as DNA: TGTGCCACCAACAGCGGGGTCCAAGAGACCCAGTACTTC. It yields the protein CATNSGVQETQYF.

This clone was detected a few times. The chain carries TRBV4-1 and TRBJ1-2; TRBD1 matches 7 bases. The J segment lost 11 bases and the V segment lost 1 base, leaving 4 bases of the junction unmatched. The germline V gene has CDR1 MGHRA and CDR2 YSYEKL. This CDR3 region has 12 residues. The chain's CDR3 is CASSQARQGYTF. CDR3 DNA: TGCGCCAGCAGCCAAGCACGACAGGGTTACACCTTC.

This clone was counted once. This rearrangement joins TRBV2 to TRBJ1-4, with D possibly being TRBD1 (6 bases). The CDR3 extends over 13 amino acids. Germline V gene data show CDR1 as SNHLY and CDR2 as FYNNEI. Between the trimmed V and J ends, which lost 7 bases and 5 bases, there was a span of 11 bases. The CDR3: CASIPGANEKLFF. The DNA for the CDR3 is TGTGCCAGCATTCCAGGGGCGAATGAAAAACTGTTTTTT.

J is TRBJ2-7 and V is TRBV15, with a weak D call TRBD1 (6 bases). The CDR3 consists of 14 residues. V lost 4 bases, J lost 4 bases, and 14 bases lay in between. The germline V gene has CDR1 LNHNV and CDR2 YYDKDF (reference sequence). CDR3 nucleotides: TGTGCCACCAGCACCAACAGGGAGTTGTACGAGCAGTACTTC. Its protein product is CATSTNRELYEQYF.